The 10 T cell receptor beta chains below were found in one sample sequenced in a study of blood T cell repertoires in COVID-19. Repertoires were generated with immunoSEQ multiplex PCR, while TCRdb's copy carries only in-frame clones and drops some. This sample has around 290,000 clones, with 88% found just once. The sequenced material came from PBMCs or T cells enriched from blood (not recorded which). Receptors were obtained from a woman aged 60-70 years in a cohort exposed to, infected with or recovered from COVID-19 (not recorded which).

V and J are TRBV5-1 and TRBJ1-2; D unresolved. CDR3 length equals 14 residues. Germline V gene data show CDR1 as SGHRS and CDR2 as YFSETQ. Trimming stripped 0 bases from V and 2 bases from J, with 8 bases between. The CDR3 coding sequence is TGCGCCAGCAGCTTGGGGGGAGAGAACTATGGCTACACCTTC. Translated: CASSLGGENYGYTF.

The chain employs TRBV11-1 and TRBJ2-7; TRBD1 matches at 7 bases. This CDR3 spans 16 amino acids. The germline V gene has CDR1 SGHAT and CDR2 FQDESV (reference sequence). The V and J ends lost 5 bases and 2 bases, in that order; junction bases with no gene match: 12. The chain's CDR3 is CASSPVTGWPAYEQYF. The CDR3 DNA sequence: TGTGCCAGCAGCCCAGTGACAGGGTGGCCCGCCTACGAGCAGTACTTC.

CDR3: CASSPQTNTGELFF. The CDR3 DNA reads TGTGCCAGCAGTCCCCAGACGAACACCGGGGAGCTGTTTTTT. The chain recombines TRBV27 with TRBJ2-2, with D hard to call. Per germline, CDR1 MNHEY and CDR2 SMNVEV (reference sequence). V lost 5 bases and J lost 0, with 7 bases in between. There are 14 residues in the CDR3.

On this clone itself: Other DNA sequences within the sample encode an identical CDR3. V is TRBV4-1 and J is TRBJ2-1; D is possibly TRBD1 (6 bases). The CDR3 spans 15 residues. Germline CDR1 is MGHRA and CDR2 is YSYEKL. V was pared by 0 bases and J by 1 base, with 7 bases between. CDR3 coding DNA: TGCGCCAGCAGCCAAGACAGGGGTTCCTACAATGAGCAGTTCTTC. This gives the protein CASSQDRGSYNEQFF.

The chain joins TRBV9 to TRBJ2-5, with TRBD1 as a possible D gene (5 bases). The CDR3 consists of 15 residues. Germline V gene data show CDR1 as SGDLS and CDR2 as YYNGEE. V gave up 0 bases and J gave up 1 base, with 10 bases separating them. In DNA form, the CDR3 reads TGTGCCAGCAGCGTAGACGGCAGGGCCCAAGAGACCCAGTACTTC. Translation: CASSVDGRAQETQYF.

The chain has TRBV6-5 and TRBJ1-1, with D hard to call. The CDR3 length is 12 residues. Germline lookup yields CDR1 MNHEY and CDR2 SVGAGI. The ends were cut back, 5 bases at V and 2 bases at J, with 6 bases in the middle. The CDR3 is CASSIANTEAFF. In DNA form, the CDR3 reads TGTGCCAGCAGTATAGCTAACACTGAAGCTTTCTTT.

The chain uses TRBV6-5 and TRBJ2-1; 8 bases align to TRBD2. The CDR3 has 15 residues. Per germline, CDR1 MNHEY and CDR2 SVGAGI. Trimming cost V 0 bases and J 6 bases; bases outside gene matches: 4. CDR3 region: CASSYSGSGTNEQFF. The CDR3 DNA follows: TGTGCCAGCAGTTACTCTGGTAGCGGGACCAATGAGCAGTTCTTC.

V usage is TRBV11-2 and J usage is TRBJ1-5; unclear D gene. Looked up from germline, CDR1 is SGHAT and CDR2 is FQNNGV. The CDR3 length is 14 residues. The ends were cut back, 2 bases at V and 3 bases at J, with 8 bases in the middle. The CDR3 nucleotides are TGTGCCAGCAGCTTAACCGGGGTCAATCAGCCCCAGCATTTT. It specifies CASSLTGVNQPQHF. The entire variable domain, with the rest obtained from reference TRBV11-2 and TRBJ1-5, is as follows: EAGVAQSPRYKIIEKRQSVAFWCNPISGHATLYWYQQILGQGPKLLIQFQNNGVVDDSQLPKDRFSAERLKGVDSTLKIQPAKLEDSAVYLCASSLTGVNQPQHFGDGTRLSIL.

This clone showed up just once. The chain couples TRBV1 to TRBJ1-3; TRBD1 is the table's D call and was not checked against the DNA. TRBV1 corresponds to a pseudogene. The CDR3 consists of 13 residues. The chain's CDR3 is CTSRTGGENTIYF. CDR3 bases: TGCACCAGCAGGACAGGGGGCGAAAACACCATATATTTT.

The chain has TRBV10-2 and TRBJ2-5; 7 nucleotides agree with TRBD2. Per germline, CDR1 WSHSY and CDR2 SAAADI. The length of the CDR3 is 16 residues. After removal of 4 bases from V and 6 bases from J, the junction contained 14 bases not matched to a gene. DNA of the CDR3: TGCGCCAGCAGTGGGGGGGGGAACCCAAGTGCGAAGACCCAGTACTTC. It translates to CASSGGGNPSAKTQYF.